This T cell receptor (beta chain) was recovered during a study of T cell repertoires in cytomegalovirus infection. Germline V lookup: CDR1 SGHVS, CDR2 FNYEAQ. Deletions cut 5 bases from V and 3 bases from J, with 18 bases between. The CDR3 covers 16 residues. As to this clonotype: Its target is unknown.

TCRdb processed the reads anew with MiXCR; each CDR3 protein has one entry. The repertoire holds fewer than 1,000,000 distinct CDR3 sequences, with 31% as singletons. The chain recombines TRBV7-6 with TRBJ2-3, with a tentative D call TRBD1 (7 bases). This specimen was cultured CD8+ T cells from PBMCs, taken from culture after CMV antigen stimulation. This receptor was identified in a human donor in good health (CMV status not recorded). Some clones in this sample may be carry-over from other donors' samples. The CDR3 loop reads CASSPVGGRGTDTQYF. DNA of the CDR3: TGTGCCAGCAGCCCAGTAGGGGGCCGGGGGACAGATACGCAGTATTTT.